These 21 T cell receptor beta chains share one sample of origin, sequenced in a study of primary melanoma T cells and metastatic recurrence. Method: immunoSEQ multiplex PCR; TCRdb's copy keeps in-frame clones and lacks some. The table shows some 600 clones, with about three fifths occurring only once. Sequences were obtained from melanoma tumor tissue. These receptors were obtained from a human donor with melanoma.

This clone has a handful of counts. The chain has TRBV19 and TRBJ1-1, with 10 bases that match TRBD1. The trim removed 5 bases at V and 4 bases at J, leaving 10 bases unmatched. CDR1 is LNHDA and CDR2 is SQIVND in the germline V gene (reference sequence). The CDR3 has 16 amino acids. Here the CDR3 DNA reads TGTGCCAGTAGTCCGACGGACAGGGGGTATCTCACTGAAGCTTTCTTT. It yields the protein CASSPTDRGYLTEAFF.

The V call is TRBV23-1, the J call TRBJ1-2; 7 positions agree with TRBD1. TRBV23-1 is given ORF status, its function remaining uncertain. The CDR3 is 13 amino acids. V was pared by 6 bases and J by 7 bases, with 8 bases of the junction left unmatched. The CDR3 nucleotides read TGCGCCAGCAGCTTGACAGGGTCGGGTGGCTACACCTTC. Protein product: CASSLTGSGGYTF.

V gene TRBV19 combines with J gene TRBJ1-5, with D hard to call. Germline V CDR1 and CDR2: LNHDA, SQIVND (reference sequence). V lost 9 bases, J lost 7 bases, and 16 bases lay in between. CDR3 length equals 13 residues. The CDR3 region has the DNA TGTGCCAGCGCAAACGCCCCTCGACAGCCCCAGCATTTT. Translated: CASANAPRQPQHF.

J is TRBJ1-5 and V is TRBV30; D possibly corresponds to TRBD1 (6 bases). The CDR3 totals 15 residues. V gave up 1 base and J gave up 4 bases, with 14 bases separating them. CDR1 is GTSNPN and CDR2 is SVGIG in the germline V gene (reference sequence). CDR3 sequence reads: CAWSAPGTWNQPQHF. DNA for the CDR3: TGTGCCTGGAGTGCCCCGGGGACATGGAATCAGCCCCAGCATTTT.

The chain carries TRBV23-1 and TRBJ1-1; perhaps TRBD1 as D (5 bases). TRBV23-1 is marked as an open reading frame, function uncertain. V lost 3 bases to trimming and J lost 4 bases, with 12 bases between them. The CDR3 consists of 14 residues. In DNA form, the CDR3 reads TGCGCCAGCAGTCAGCCTCCGGGGGGCACTGAAGCTTTCTTT. This translates into CASSQPPGGTEAFF.

This clone was seen a handful of times. This sequence joins TRBV29-1 and TRBJ2-3; the D is unclear. V lost 3 bases and J 2 bases, leaving 6 bases between the germline ends. Germline V lookup: CDR1 SQVTM, CDR2 ANQGSEA. The CDR3 extends over 12 amino acids. The CDR3 nucleotides are TGCAGCGTTGATGCCTACACAGATACGCAGTATTTT. Translating it yields CSVDAYTDTQYF.

The chain joins TRBV19 to TRBJ1-4; 9 bases map to TRBD1. The ends lost 3 bases at V and 7 bases at J; junction bases unmatched: 3. Germline V gene data show CDR1 as LNHDA and CDR2 as SQIVND (reference sequence). The CDR3 totals 14 residues. CDR3 protein: CASSIGQGSEKLFF. CDR3 coding DNA: TGTGCCAGTAGTATCGGACAGGGGAGTGAAAAACTGTTTTTT.

The chain couples TRBV25-1 to TRBJ1-2, with a tentative D call TRBD1 (5 bases). There are 12 residues in the CDR3. V was cut by 3 bases and J by 5 bases, with 7 bases left in between. Germline CDR1 reads MGHDK; CDR2 reads SYGVNS. CDR3: CASSEDTYGYTF. The CDR3 DNA sequence: TGTGCCAGCAGTGAGGACACGTATGGCTACACCTTC.

V gene TRBV30 combines with J gene TRBJ1-1; D is possibly TRBD1 (5 bases). The germline V gene encodes CDR1 GTSNPN and CDR2 SVGIG (reference sequence). The CDR3 length is 15 residues. V was shortened by 0 bases and J by 0 bases, with 11 bases between the two germline ends. CDR3 residues: CAWSVRGSMNTEAFF. In DNA form, the CDR3 reads TGTGCCTGGAGTGTAAGGGGCAGCATGAACACTGAAGCTTTCTTT.

A single count supports this clone. The chain joins TRBV6-8 to TRBJ1-2, with a tentative D call TRBD1 (5 bases). Trimming pared 6 bases from V and 5 bases from J, leaving 10 bases between. This CDR3 has 12 amino acids. CDR1 is MNHGY and CDR2 is SAAAGT in the germline V gene. The CDR3 loop reads CASSLKGYGYTF. In DNA, the CDR3 is TGTGCCAGCAGCTTAAAGGGGTATGGCTACACCTTC.

This clone was observed a handful of times. This chain links TRBV6-8 with TRBJ2-7; D call uncertain. V was shortened by 2 bases and J by 4 bases, with 9 bases between the two germline ends. There are 13 residues in the CDR3. Looked up from germline, CDR1 is MNHGY and CDR2 is SAAAGT. CDR3 bases: TGTGCCAGCAGTTACCGTCGGCAGTACGAGCAGTACTTC. Translating gives CASSYRRQYEQYF.

The V gene is TRBV11-3, the J gene TRBJ1-2; D is undetermined. CDR1 is SGHNT and CDR2 is YENEEA in the germline V gene. Trimming stripped 7 bases from V and 3 bases from J, with 15 bases between. The length of the CDR3 is 14 residues. The CDR3 protein is CASTYLGVYYGYTF. The DNA of the CDR3 is TGTGCCAGCACCTACCTTGGGGTATACTATGGCTACACCTTC. Supplemented by reference TRBV11-3 and TRBJ1-2, the full variable domain reads EAGVVQSPRYKIIEKKQPVAFWCNPISGHNTLYWYLQNLGQGPELLIRYENEEAVDDSQLPKDRFSAERLKGVDSTLKIQPAELGDSAVYLCASTYLGVYYGYTFGSGTRLTVV.

The chain uses TRBV5-1 and TRBJ1-2; D uncertain. The CDR3 has 15 amino acids. Germline CDR1 SGHRS, CDR2 YFSETQ. V was shortened by 2 bases and J by 0 bases, with 11 bases between the two germline ends. The CDR3 sequence is CASSLGDTSNYGYTF. CDR3 nucleotide sequence: TGCGCCAGCAGCTTAGGAGACACTTCTAACTATGGCTACACCTTC.

This clone appeared a few times. Written as DNA, the CDR3 is TGTGCCAGCACCCGACAACGGAGCTCTGGAAACACCATATATTTT. This codes for CASTRQRSSGNTIYF. V usage is TRBV11-3 and J usage is TRBJ1-3; D remains ambiguous. Germline CDR1 is SGHNT and CDR2 is YENEEA. The CDR3 loop spans 15 amino acids. V lost 7 bases and J 0 bases, leaving 13 bases between the germline ends.

V is TRBV30 and J is TRBJ2-3, with TRBD1 as a possible D gene (5 bases). This CDR3 region has 14 residues. With 2 bases removed from V and 0 bases from J, the gap between germline ends came to 9 bases. Germline CDR1 is GTSNPN and CDR2 is SVGIG (reference sequence). The CDR3 DNA is TGTGCCTGGAGTACAGGATATAGCACAGATACGCAGTATTTT. This sequence encodes CAWSTGYSTDTQYF. The full variable domain, with the rest looked up from reference TRBV30 and TRBJ2-3, is SQTIHQWPATLVQPVGSPLSLECTVEGTSNPNLYWYRQAAGRGLQLLFYSVGIGQISSEVPQNLSASRPQDRQFILSSKKLLLSDSGFYLCAWSTGYSTDTQYFGPGTRLTVL.

V usage is TRBV9 and J usage is TRBJ2-2, with 8 bases fitting TRBD2. The CDR3 has 16 amino acids. The V gene end was trimmed by 4 bases and the J gene end by 3 bases; junction bases not matched to a gene: 8. The V gene's germline CDR1 is SGDLS and CDR2 YYNGEE. The DNA of the CDR3 is TGTGCCAGCAGCTCCCAAGTCGGGGGGGACACCGGGGAGCTGTTTTTT. As protein: CASSSQVGGDTGELFF.

V is TRBV29-1 and J is TRBJ2-7; D is uncertain. The CDR3 is 12 amino acids. V shed 1 base and J shed 1 base, with 5 bases lying between them. Germline CDR1 is SQVTM and CDR2 is ANQGSEA. The CDR3 DNA reads as TGCAGCGTTGAAGCGGAGTCCTACGAGCAGTACTTC. Its translation: CSVEAESYEQYF.

The chain links TRBV19 to TRBJ1-5; no firm D call. Looked up from germline, CDR1 is LNHDA and CDR2 is SQIVND (reference sequence). V dropped 3 bases and J dropped 5 bases, with 8 bases sitting between them. The CDR3 consists of 13 residues. The CDR3 bases are TGTGCCAGTAGTATCGGCCCCCATCAGCCCCAGCATTTT. Translated: CASSIGPHQPQHF.

This clone occurred a few times. The CDR3 DNA sequence: TGTGCCAGCAGTTTCCAGGGGGATTCACCCCTCCACTTT. Translating gives CASSFQGDSPLHF. The genes are TRBV28 and TRBJ1-6, with 7 bases fitting TRBD1. The CDR3 runs 13 residues. V was pared by 3 bases and J by 8 bases, with 1 base of the junction left unmatched. Per germline, CDR1 MDHEN and CDR2 SYDVKM.

The chain recombines TRBV6-8 with TRBJ1-1, with no clear D. CDR1 and CDR2 from the germline V gene are MNHGY and SAAAGT. This CDR3 has 13 residues. V was cut by 2 bases and J by 1 base, with 5 bases left in between. CDR3 coding DNA: TGTGCCAGCAGTTACCCCCAGAACACTGAAGCTTTCTTT. It yields the protein CASSYPQNTEAFF.

The V gene is TRBV15, the J gene TRBJ2-3, with 7 bases fitting TRBD2. The length of the CDR3 is 15 residues. Germline V lookup: CDR1 LNHNV, CDR2 YYDKDF (reference sequence). Trimming took 2 bases from V and 4 from J; bases not matched to a gene: 6. This CDR3 reads CATSRNKRGSDTQYF. The CDR3 nucleotides are TGTGCCACCAGCAGAAACAAGCGGGGTTCAGATACGCAGTATTTT.